The 9 T cell receptor beta chains reported below all come from one sample, sequenced in a study of blood T cells in healthy people across ages. The second PCR ran 7 to 11 cycles with a sample-barcoded 5' primer and J-beta primers. TCRdb reprocessed the 5' RACE reads with MiXCR, giving one entry per CDR3 protein. Among 650,000 or so distinct CDR3 sequences listed, about 50% were seen once. Sequenced input: blood. These receptor sequences come from a woman older than 75 in good health.

Concerning this clonotype: A read error may explain this, as a much larger clone is one base away. The chain combines TRBV20-1 with TRBJ2-5; 10 bases are shared with TRBD2. The germline gives CDR1 DFQATT, CDR2 SNEGSKA (reference sequence). CDR3 length equals 18 residues. Unmatched junction bases numbered 22, after V lost 1 base and J lost 11 bases. The DNA for the CDR3 is TGCAGTGCTAGAGGGGGGCTGGGTCTAGCGGGGGAGTACAATGAGCAGTACTTC. This translates into CSARGGLGLAGEYNEQYF.

The J gene is TRBJ1-2, the V gene TRBV6-5; D gene ambiguous. The CDR3 is 11 amino acids. V lost 6 bases to trimming and J lost 8 bases, with 10 bases between them. CDR1 MNHEY and CDR2 SVGAGI come from the germline V gene. The CDR3, as DNA: TGTGCCAGCAGAAATCTGGAAGGCTACACCTTC. It yields the protein CASRNLEGYTF.

CDR3 residues: CAISEGQNTGELFF. The CDR3 DNA is TGTGCCATCAGTGAGGGACAGAACACCGGGGAGCTGTTTTTT. The gene calls are TRBV10-3 and TRBJ2-2; D perhaps matches TRBD1 (5 bases). Trimming stripped 2 bases from V and 1 base from J, with 5 bases between. The CDR3 totals 14 residues. Germline V lookup: CDR1 ENHRY, CDR2 SYGVKD.

This clonotype has a count of ten or more. The chain links TRBV20-1 to TRBJ2-7; D perhaps matches TRBD1 (6 bases). Germline assignment: CDR1 DFQATT and CDR2 SNEGSKA (reference sequence). This CDR3 is 13 amino acids long. Between the trimmed V and J ends, which lost 3 bases and 2 bases, there was a span of 11 bases. The DNA for the CDR3 is TGCAGTGCTAGTGGGGACAAGACCTACGAGCAGTACTTC. This gives the protein CSASGDKTYEQYF.

There are many counts of this clonotype. DNA of the CDR3: TGTGCCAGCAGTTCCGGGACAGGGCCCTACGAGCAGTACTTC. The encoded protein is CASSSGTGPYEQYF. The V gene is TRBV12-3 or TRBV12-4, the J gene TRBJ2-7, with TRBD1 identical over 9 bases. The ends lost 4 bases at V and 2 bases at J; junction bases unmatched: 3. This CDR3 is built from 14 residues.

This clonotype was seen a few times. The V call is TRBV20-1, the J call TRBJ2-2; TRBD1 matches 8 bases. V was pared by 6 bases and J by 5 bases, with 14 bases of the junction left unmatched. The CDR3 totals 16 residues. Germline V gene sequence: CDR1 DFQATT, CDR2 SNEGSKA (reference sequence). For the CDR3, the DNA is TGCAGTGCGCCGAGAGCAGGGGGCCGGGTTACCGGGGAGCTGTTTTTT. Translating gives CSAPRAGGRVTGELFF.

CDR3 region: CASSLANPSTDTQYF. CDR3 DNA sequence: TGCGCCAGCAGCTTGGCCAACCCCAGCACAGATACGCAGTATTTT. This sequence joins TRBV5-1 and TRBJ2-3, with D uncertain. The germline CDR1 and CDR2 sequences are SGHRS and YFSETQ. The CDR3 totals 15 residues. The ends were cut back, 0 bases at V and 0 bases at J, with 8 bases in the middle.

As concerns this clonotype: A much bigger clone sits one base away, suggesting this may be a read error. The V gene is TRBV7-2, the J gene TRBJ2-1; D is undetermined. The V and J ends lost 4 bases and 10 bases respectively, with 17 bases between them. CDR1 and CDR2 from the germline V gene are SGHTA and FQGNSA. The CDR3 has 14 amino acids. The CDR3 loop is CASSSRLPSGEQFF. The CDR3 region has the DNA TGTGCCAGCAGCTCTCGACTGCCCAGTGGGGAGCAGTTCTTC.

The CDR3: CASSQGILKFQETQYF. CDR3 DNA sequence: TGTGCCAGCAGTCAGGGAATACTAAAGTTCCAAGAGACCCAGTACTTC. The rearrangement joins TRBV27 to TRBJ2-4, with TRBD1 as a possible D gene (5 bases). The assigned J gene may be wrong: the sequence end matches TRBJ2-5 better. CDR1 and CDR2 from the germline V gene are MNHEY and SMNVEV (reference sequence). This CDR3 has 16 residues.